This section outlines one T cell receptor beta chain sequence together with its context. Each bulk PBMC sample had roughly 0.35 ug DNA loaded. The method was immunoSEQ multiplex PCR; TCRdb's version includes in-frame clones alone and lacks a portion of them. The sample consists of about 4,200 clones, nearly 90% of them appearing once. This sample is drawn from a study of blood T cell dynamics during melanoma immunotherapy. The ends were cut back, 5 bases at V and 2 bases at J, with 3 bases in the middle. CDR1 SGHAT and CDR2 FQNNGV come from the germline V gene. The CDR3 loop spans 11 amino acids. Time point described: week 3, after first cycle of checkpoint inhibitor. Apart from two fast progressors, RECIST 1.1 response was judged 12 weeks post-infusion.

The sequence derives from a human donor with melanoma. The chain joins TRBV11-2 to TRBJ1-1; D is ambiguous. Sequences were derived from blood, sampled from a patient treated with checkpoint blockade. The CDR3 here is CASSPNTEAFF. For the CDR3, the DNA is TGTGCCAGCAGCCCAAACACTGAAGCTTTCTTT.